The clone carrying this T cell receptor (beta chain) was seen a single time. Its antigen remains unidentified. A read error is possible here, since a much larger clone lies one base away. These data come from a study of tumor and adjacent non-tumor tissue in lung cancer. Regarding the study as a whole: Tumor TCR diversity, when higher, was linked to shorter survival. Significantly higher TCR diversity was found in tumor than normal lung.

The CDR3 has 14 amino acids. The germline V gene has CDR1 DFQATT and CDR2 SNEGSKA (reference sequence). The ends lost 1 base at V and 9 bases at J; junction bases unmatched: 8. The template was RNA from unsorted bulk tissue. Newly diagnosed lung cancer patients had thoracic surgery in China, August–late 2014, without prior chemotherapy. The library came from three nested PCR rounds adapted from ARM-PCR protocols. TCRdb reanalysed the multiplex PCR reads using MiXCR and keeps one entry per CDR3 protein. The table includes around 210,000 distinct CDR3 sequences, roughly 70% detected once. The chain employs TRBV20-1 and TRBJ1-2; 10 nucleotides match TRBD1. This TCR was recovered from a man aged 55 to 70 with non-small cell lung cancer. The sample taken for sequencing was lung tumor tissue. The CDR3 DNA is TGCAGTGCTAGAGCGAGACAGGGGGCAGGGTGCTACACCTTC. Its protein product is CSARARQGAGCYTF.